This TCR beta chain was observed in a study of control samples from healthy donors and cancer patients. Measured with immunoSEQ multiplex PCR; TCRdb has only the in-frame clones, and not every one. The sample has around 110,000 clones, 85% to 95% seen once; the top ten hold approximately 2.5%. Germline lookup yields CDR1 SGHTS and CDR2 YDEGEE. The ends were cut back, 0 bases at V and 1 base at J, with 7 bases in the middle. The CDR3 has 14 amino acids. The TCR originated in a man aged 25-45 years in good health. Sequenced sample: blood. The chain joins TRBV5-8 to TRBJ1-1; no clear D gene. CDR3 amino acids: CASSLGHPNTEAFF. CDR3 bases: TGTGCCAGCAGCTTGGGCCACCCGAACACTGAAGCTTTCTTT.